A single T cell receptor beta chain is shown here with its context. This clone was recorded once. It lacks a known antigen. Within one base of it there is no much larger clone, and no base qualities were kept. The trial excluded patients who had a history of autoimmune disease or were on systemic immunosuppression. Peripheral blood for TCR sequencing was drawn from every dose cohort at baseline, at cycle 4 day 1 and at cycle 7 day 1. The samples were taken from a phase I, first-in-human, multicenter, open-label dose-escalation trial of ivuxolimab. Adults with locally advanced or metastatic melanoma, renal cell carcinoma, hepatocellular carcinoma or head and neck squamous cell carcinoma were enrolled in the trial. Before TCR sequencing, CD4+ T cells and CD8+ T cells from peripheral blood were sorted into separate populations. The data stem from a study of OX40 agonist ivuxolimab in advanced cancers. In terms of the full investigation: The costimulatory receptor OX40 (CD134) was targeted by ivuxolimab, a fully human IgG2 agonistic monoclonal antibody. Intravenous ivuxolimab was administered to patients every 2 weeks at six dose levels: 0.01, 0.1, 0.3, 1.5, 3 and 10 mg/kg. The purpose of peripheral TCRbeta sequencing was to test whether ivuxolimab changed TCR sequence diversity and led to clonal T-cell expansion. Partial responses occurred in three dose-escalation patients, of whom one had hepatocellular carcinoma and two had cutaneous melanoma. In the dose-escalation cohort, roughly 80% of patients were male, and the mean age was roughly 60 years, with a range of about 23 to 85. Patients were allowed to have had prior anti-PD-1, anti-PD-L1 or anti-CTLA-4 therapy, and around 40% of the dose-escalation patients had previously received checkpoint inhibitors. Of the roughly 52 patients in dose escalation, 19 had hepatocellular carcinoma, about 15 had melanoma, 9 had renal cell carcinoma and 9 had head and neck cancer. The paper describes the monotherapy dose-escalation part (N of about 47 patients) of the phase I trial of ivuxolimab.

The study at large found these results: On average, CD8+ T cells showed more expanded clones than CD4+ T cells after ivuxolimab. In the 0.1-3.0 mg/kg groups, partial responders were among the patients with the lowest normalized peripheral clonal expansion, particularly in CD8+ T cells. At doses of 0.1 to 3.0 mg/kg, clonal expansion of both CD4+ and CD8+ blood T cells was observed from baseline to week 6. Which antigens the clonally expanded peripheral T cells were specific for was not determined. Low levels of normalized T-cell clonal expansion were also seen in some patients who did not respond.

Genomic DNA was isolated from the sorted cells so that the TCRbeta CDR3 region could be sequenced. The immunoSEQ Assay was used to sequence the TCRbeta CDR3 regions. TCRdb retrieved this table from immuneACCESS and kept in-frame rearrangements only. Not all clones are present; in checked studies, unresolved V genes account for under half, and no reason is known for the remainder. The sample has around 68,000 clones on record, roughly nine tenths of them singletons. The ten largest make up under 0.4% of the sample. This receptor was taken from an adult with an advanced solid tumor such as melanoma, head and neck, liver or kidney cancer. The sequenced sample was CD4+ or CD8+ T cells sorted from blood, obtained in a trial of the OX40 agonist ivuxolimab.

At the DNA level, the sequence is TGTGCCAGCACCGAGAGGGGGGGCAGGGGTCAGCCCCAGCATTTT. This sequence encodes CASTERGGRGQPQHF. This chain joins TRBV6-6 to TRBJ1-5, with TRBD1 as a weak D call on 6 bases. CDR1 is given as MNHNY and CDR2 as SVGAGI, both from the germline V gene (reference sequence). Reading from cysteine to phenylalanine, the CDR3 counts 15 amino acids. The retained sequence is limited to the CDR3, 45 bases, with the frame set at the first base. A distance of 19 bases separates the germline ends of V and J, which lose 7 bases and 6 bases respectively.